This T cell receptor beta chain was identified during a study of T cell repertoires in cytomegalovirus infection. Study at large: Researchers turned to recently identified HLA-C-restricted CMV epitopes as well as well-studied HLA-B-restricted ones. Public TCR beta signature analysis indicated the presence of both CMV infection and matching HLA type. Study-wide findings and caveats: Pooled public TCR beta family frequency picked out CMV carriers with the relevant HLA. Predominance within the ex vivo response was attributable to HLA-C-restricted CMV-specific TCR beta clonotypes.

As regards this clonotype: Its antigen is currently unknown.

Germline V lookup: CDR1 GTSNPN, CDR2 SVGIG (reference sequence). Germline trimming cut 6 bases from V and 8 bases from J; bases unmatched to any gene: 6. CDR3 size: 13 residues. A single record per CDR3 protein comes from TCRdb applying MiXCR to the reads. The profile covers 80,000 or so distinct CDR3 sequences, with around 25% appearing a single time and 50% taken by the ten largest. Specimen: CD8+ T cells from cultured PBMCs, collected from culture after CMV antigen stimulation. This clonotype was obtained from a human donor in good health (CMV status not recorded). Some clones in this sample may be carry-over from other donors' samples. This chain joins TRBV30 and TRBJ2-1; 11 bases agree with TRBD2. CDR3 bases: TGTGCCTGCAATAGCGGGAGGGGTTATGAGCAGTTCTTC. Its translation is CACNSGRGYEQFF.